This T cell receptor beta chain was sequenced during a study of shared clonotypes between healthy human individuals (dated by TCRdb to the early 2020s). Study-wide context: The cohort included three men and a couple of women between 18 and 49 years of age. For each donor, three plates each were used for CD4 naive and CD4 memory, two plates were used for CD8 naive, and one plate was used for CD8 memory. To increase sequencing depth and limit assay-specific biases, different laboratories used diverse techniques to prepare libraries and sequence TCR repertoires. To estimate repertoire size and how much clonotype sharing occurs between individuals, the study deeply sequenced the blood TCR repertoires of roughly 5 healthy adults. Each donor's leukapheresis produced roughly between roughly 0.9 and 9 billion PBMCs. Overall study outcomes, separate from this receptor: Incomplete sequencing was indicated by rarefaction of sorted-subset datasets, despite the large sequencing depth. Sampling was restricted to blood, and TCR repertoires in tissues likely differ from the TCR repertoires found in blood. Estimated clonotype richness was generally larger for naive than for memory subsets. Pairwise subsampling indicated that sequencing depth was expected to affect the degree of clonotype sharing among donors. Because the study included only a small number of donors, the genetic and exposure-history diversity represented was limited. Across four donors, about 4.5% of naive CD4, 3% to 4% of naive CD8, about 2.3% of memory CD4, and over 0.35% of memory CD8 clonotypes were shared. Compared with non-shared clonotypes, the clonotypes found in all four sorted-subset donors had higher generation probabilities.

With respect to this clone: Its antigen is still unknown. Base qualities are not at hand, and no much larger clone is one base apart.

The germline V gene sets CDR1 to SGHDN and CDR2 to FVKESK. V gives up 0 bases and J gives up 1 base, and the segment between their germline ends measures 24 bases. From the cysteine through the phenylalanine, the CDR3 covers 20 amino acids. CDR3 DNA only is kept here, 60 bases in frame from base 1. Using the deep immunoSEQ assay, multiplex PCR amplified TCR CDR3 regions from genomic DNA. Genomic DNA extracted from each cell subset was distributed evenly over all wells of several immunoSEQ 96-well plates, and each plate served as one replicate. For sorted subsets, each replicate PCR was loaded with 150 to 250 ng genomic DNA, equivalent to 30,000 or so T cell genomes. The purified libraries were quantified using a Qubit 3.0 fluorometer, sized with a Bioanalyzer 2100, and then quantified again using the KAPA Library Quantification kit. Every immunoSEQ 96-well plate was sequenced on a separate single-read 150-cycle Illumina NextSeq 550 flow cell. As for how the authors treated the data: The immunoSEQ output contained only junctional sequences without quality scores, so filtering could not match that applied to full-length reads. Sequences were annotated with PyIR, a Python wrapper for IgBLAST v1.9, and V/J genes and CDR3 were assigned using IMGT germline references. Reads were removed for weak V/J assignments (E-value above 1e-6), missing CDR3, stop codons, out-of-frame junctions, or ambiguous translated residues. A V3J clonotype was defined by an identical inferred V gene, J gene, and CDR3 amino acid sequence. Percentage overlap between repertoires was calculated by dividing the number of shared unique clonotypes by the size of the smaller repertoire. RTK rarefaction, the Chao1 estimator, and Recon v2.1 estimates of unobserved clonotypes were used to assess repertoire richness. For all TCRbeta clonotypes obtained by the gDNA method from four donors, generation probabilities were computed with OLGA. TCRdb limited this immuneACCESS table to in-frame rearrangements with V and J called. A share of clones is missing; checked studies link under half to unresolved V genes, and the rest is unexplained. V, J and clone size are taken as reported in that table, and D and trimming were inferred from the DNA itself. The sample profile shows over 750,000 clones; 90% to 98% of them were found once. Jointly, the top ten make up around 0.25% of the sample.

CD8 naive samples were CD45RO-negative cells positively selected for CCR7, giving a CD45RA+CCR7+ population that excluded TemRA cells. The donors were healthy, HIV-negative adults with no recently reported acute infections or vaccinations. All donors were Caucasian adults living in Nashville, Tennessee, USA. Blood was collected by leukapheresis, and PBMCs were isolated by Ficoll-Histopaque density gradient centrifugation and then cryopreserved in liquid nitrogen vapor phase. Analytical flow cytometry was used to check the purity and quantity of each magnetically sorted T cell population. Genomic DNA was isolated from each sorted fraction and quantified by UV absorbance on a Nanodrop 2000c.

The receptor was isolated from a man aged 25 to 40 in good health. The V gene is TRBV14 and the J gene is TRBJ1-1; the D segment could be TRBD1, given 5 matching bases. The source material was naive CD8+ T cells sorted from blood. The label giving this sample's cell subset or site can be read as: CD45RA+CCR7+. The DNA is as follows: TGTGCCAGCAGCCAAGATCTTCCAGGGCCATCGAAGACAGAGAACACTGAAGCTTTCTTT. Translated, it gives CASSQDLPGPSKTENTEAFF.